This TCR beta chain is from a study of PD-1 blockade in classical Hodgkin lymphoma. Regarding the study as a whole: Newly diagnosed patients had baseline TCR diversity that was reportedly lower than that of healthy donors.

The assay was immunoSEQ multiplex PCR, and TCRdb's table has in-frame clones only and misses some. This sample carries some 58,000 clones, roughly 89% of them seen once, and the ten largest clones take about a tenth. Details on this clone: Its target is unknown.

Unmatched junction bases numbered 11, after V lost 3 bases and J lost 11 bases. The CDR3 totals 14 residues. Time point denoted: cycle 4 day 1 (C4D1), after more than five weeks of nivolumab. All the patients suffered relapse after autologous stem cell transplantation, and brentuximab vedotin exposure differed. The chain has TRBV5-3 and TRBJ1-3, with 7 bases lining up with TRBD1. TRBV5-3 is given ORF status, its function remaining uncertain. This sequence was found in a human donor with classical Hodgkin lymphoma. The specimen comprised peripheral blood mononuclear cells (PBMCs), sampled before the fourth cycle of nivolumab. Written as DNA, the CDR3 is TGTGCCAGAAGCTGGACAGGTGCAGGTGACGCCATATATTTT. Amino acid sequence: CARSWTGAGDAIYF.